The clone carrying this T cell receptor beta chain has a handful of counts. Its target is unknown. The data were obtained in a study of T cell responses to AZD1222 COVID-19 vaccine. Study-wide context: The analysis combined second doses at about 4 or about 12 weeks.

V lost 5 bases, J lost 5 bases, and 21 bases lay in between. This CDR3 comprises 16 residues. From germline, CDR1 is SGHTA and CDR2 FQGNSA. Generated by immunoSEQ multiplex PCR, the TCRdb table keeps only in-frame clones and is missing some. The sample yields approximately 130,000 clones, roughly 90% seen once. Study-level points and caveats: The reported proportion of spike-specific TCRs targeting unmutated variant regions was nearly half. Seropositive AZD1222 recipients at baseline numbered only 6 or 7.

Here the sequenced sample was peripheral blood, taken on day 0 of AZD1222 vaccination. The chain links TRBV7-2 to TRBJ1-1; no clear D gene. The clonotype comes from an adult in good health. The DNA of the CDR3 is TGTGCCAGCAGCCCCTATATGGTATCGGCGGGGACTGAAGCTTTCTTT. It specifies CASSPYMVSAGTEAFF.